A single TCR beta chain is shown here with its context. Its antigen is unknown. Sequenced by immunoSEQ multiplex PCR; TCRdb stores in-frame clones only, minus some. The data contain about 50,000 clones, 89% of them singletons. The length of the CDR3 is 13 residues. The V segment lost 3 bases and the J segment 6 bases; nucleotides outside the gene matches: 1. CDR1 is MDHEN, CDR2 SYDVKM, per germline. This sample stems from a study of memory CD8 T cells in hepatitis C reinfection. Study context: A positive HCV RNA test after two negatives ≥60 days apart defined reinfection. Between 12 and 24 weeks after reinfection detection, late samples were drawn. Whole-study results and caveats: Only a handful of donors prevented definitive conclusions about public clonotypes.

Time point noted: late/post reinfection, 12 to 24 weeks after detection. No in vitro expansion preceded TCR sequencing of the sorted cells. Donors were people who inject drugs in the Montreal HEPCO cohort. This clonotype was sampled from a man younger than 35 with hepatitis C virus infection. The rearrangement links TRBV28 to TRBJ2-1; 8 nucleotides line up with TRBD2. Input material: naive CD8+ T cells sorted from blood. This chain's CDR3 is CASSFTSGNEQFF. The CDR3 bases are TGTGCCAGCAGTTTTACTAGCGGCAATGAGCAGTTCTTC.